This paragraph covers one T cell receptor (beta chain) sequence. Here immunoSEQ multiplex PCR was the method, and the copy in TCRdb shows in-frame clones only, minus some. The table records some 2,000,000 clones, 95% of them present only once. The data are from a study of shared clonotypes between healthy human individuals. Healthy HIV-negative adults without recent acute infections or vaccinations served as donors. Deletions cut 2 bases from V and 9 bases from J, with 14 bases between. The CDR3 sequence is 13 residues long. Germline V CDR1 and CDR2: GTSNPN, SVGIG (reference sequence). The rearrangement links TRBV30 to TRBJ2-1; D tentatively reads TRBD1 or TRBD2 (5 bases each). Sequencing input: naive CD4+ T cells sorted from blood. The subset is: CD45RA+ positively selected. The origin of this receptor is a man aged 18 to 29 in good health. The CDR3 reads CAWSSYLGTEQFF. The CDR3 DNA reads TGTGCCTGGAGTTCATATCTTGGGACTGAGCAGTTCTTC.